Presented here are 12 T cell receptor beta chains from one specimen sequenced in a study of tumor-infiltrating lymphocytes in glioblastoma multiforme. Multiple V-beta primers and a C-beta primer amplified TCRB from RNA. TCRdb ran MiXCR on the multiplex PCR reads and lists one entry per CDR3 protein. The sample lists roughly 13,000 distinct CDR3 sequences, 60% to 75% occurring once. Sequencing was performed on brain tumor tissue. These receptor sequences come from a male donor with glioblastoma.

Remarks on this clonotype: A read error is likely, as this CDR3 ends without the conserved phenylalanine or tryptophan. The rearrangement joins TRBV20-1 to TRBJ2-7; 9 nucleotides match TRBD1. The V gene's germline CDR1 is DFQATT and CDR2 SNEGSKA (reference sequence). The CDR3 has 14 amino acids. The CDR3 sequence: CSARRRDREYEQYI. CDR3 in DNA: TGTAGTGCTAGGCGCCGGGACAGGGAATACGAGCAGTACATC.

This clonotype was seen just once. The chain has TRBV6-5 and TRBJ2-2, with 7 bases lining up with TRBD2. CDR1 MNHEY and CDR2 SVGAGI come from the germline V gene. V shed 6 bases and J 0 bases; nucleotides not matched to a gene: 4. CDR3 length equals 15 residues. The CDR3 DNA follows: TGTGCCAGCAGCCTAGCGGATGCGAACACCGGGGAGCTGTTTTTT. It codes for CASSLADANTGELFF.

The chain carries TRBV11-2 and TRBJ2-7; D is unresolved. V was shortened by 4 bases and J by 5 bases, with 9 bases between the two germline ends. Germline loops: CDR1 SGHAT, CDR2 FQNNGV. This CDR3 is 12 amino acids long. The CDR3 sequence is CASSSNYHEQYF. CDR3 DNA sequence: TGTGCCAGCAGCTCAAATTACCACGAGCAGTACTTC. Complete variable domain (other parts from reference TRBV11-2 and TRBJ2-7): EAGVAQSPRYKIIEKRQSVAFWCNPISGHATLYWYQQILGQGPKLLIQFQNNGVVDDSQLPKDRFSAERLKGVDSTLKIQPAKLEDSAVYLCASSSNYHEQYFGPGTRLTVT.

This clonotype was counted ten times or more. V usage is TRBV20-1 and J usage is TRBJ2-7, with TRBD2 matching 9 bases. CDR3 length: 15 residues. V shed 0 bases and J 3 bases; nucleotides not matched to a gene: 6. Per the germline V gene, CDR1 is DFQATT and CDR2 is SNEGSKA (reference sequence). The CDR3 protein is CSARDPERGDYEQYF. The CDR3 DNA follows: TGCAGTGCTAGAGATCCAGAGCGGGGGGACTACGAGCAGTACTTC.

By share, this clonotype counts as medium-sized. This chain uses TRBV10-3 with TRBJ2-3; D not certain. Looked up from germline, CDR1 is ENHRY and CDR2 is SYGVKD. This CDR3 contains 13 residues. Trimming removed 3 bases at V and 6 bases at J, with 10 bases between. Here the CDR3 reads CAISEPGSDTQYF. CDR3 bases: TGTGCCATCAGTGAACCGGGTTCGGATACGCAGTATTTT.

This clonotype was observed a few times. The conserved final phenylalanine or tryptophan is absent from the CDR3, which likely points to a read error. V is TRBV20-1 and J is TRBJ2-7, with 8 positions matching TRBD2. Germline CDR1 is DFQATT and CDR2 is SNEGSKA (reference sequence). CDR3 size: 13 residues. CDR3 nucleotides: TGCAGTGCTATTAGCGGGATCTCCTACGGGCAGTACCTC. Its translation: CSAISGISYGQYL.

V gene TRBV29-1 combines with J gene TRBJ2-6, with 9 bases fitting TRBD1. V gave up 4 bases and J gave up 0 bases; unmatched junction bases: 4. Germline-derived CDR1 and CDR2 are SQVTM and ANQGSEA. The CDR3 has 16 residues. The CDR3 loop reads CSVVGQGTSGANVLTF. The CDR3 DNA sequence: TGCAGCGTTGTGGGACAGGGCACCTCTGGGGCCAACGTCCTGACTTTC.

Worth noting for this clonotype: This may be a read error, as it is one base from a much larger clone. V gene TRBV6-2 or TRBV6-3 combines with J gene TRBJ2-7; D not resolved. CDR1 is MNHEY, CDR2 SVGEGT, per germline. Trimming left V 2 bases short and J 6 bases short, with 14 bases between. The CDR3 has 14 amino acids. This chain's CDR3 is CASSYTLSPFEQYF. DNA of the CDR3: TGTGCCAGCAGTTACACACTCAGCCCGTTCGAGCAGTACTTC.

In its sample, this clonotype was seen a few times. Here the CDR3 DNA reads TGTGCCAGCAGCTCACTGGTGGACAGTAGCCAGCATTTT. Protein: CASSSLVDSSQHF. The chain uses TRBV11-2 and TRBJ1-5; a weak D match, TRBD1 (6 bases). The germline V and J ends were trimmed by 4 bases and 12 bases, with 16 bases remaining between them. The CDR3 covers 13 residues. Germline assignment: CDR1 SGHAT and CDR2 FQNNGV.

This clonotype was detected once. The V call is TRBV6-1, the J call TRBJ2-7, with 9 bases identical to TRBD1. From germline, CDR1 is MNHNS and CDR2 SASEGT. The CDR3 has 19 residues. J lost 4 bases, V lost 7 bases, and 23 bases had no gene match. CDR3 in DNA: TGTGCCAGCATCAGATCCGGGACAGGGTATGGTATTGGGGCATACGAGCAGTACTTC. This gives the protein CASIRSGTGYGIGAYEQYF.

This clonotype is categorized as medium-sized. The chain is built from TRBV20-1 and TRBJ2-3; 7 bases agree with TRBD2. The CDR3 extends over 15 amino acids. CDR1 DFQATT and CDR2 SNEGSKA come from the germline V gene (reference sequence). J gave up 4 bases and V 5 bases, and 12 bases lay outside the gene matches. Here the CDR3 DNA reads TGCAGTGCTCCTCCGGGGGGACCCGCCGCAGATACGCAGTATTTT. Translating gives CSAPPGGPAADTQYF.

The gene calls are TRBV4-1 and TRBJ2-7, with D tentatively TRBD1 (5 bases). The length of the CDR3 is 12 residues. Trimming took 6 bases from V and 6 from J, leaving 12 bases between them. In germline, CDR1 is MGHRA, CDR2 YSYEKL. CDR3 amino acids: CASRQGRGEQYF. CDR3 in DNA: TGCGCCAGCAGGCAGGGTAGGGGCGAGCAGTACTTC.